A selection of T cell receptor beta chains follows, all from one sample in a study of blood T cell repertoires in COVID-19. The data were produced by immunoSEQ multiplex PCR, yet TCRdb's version contains in-frame clones alone and is incomplete. This table has about 30,000 clones, more than 60% appearing once. Sequenced input: peripheral blood. Receptors were obtained from a woman between 70 and 85 years old with active or convalescent COVID-19. The CDR3 runs from the conserved cysteine through the conserved F or W. D genes are given only for firm matches. Only some rows state a clone size, as once, few, many or a class for expanded clones.

d_call j_call v_call clone_size cdr3_aa cdr3_nt
. TRBJ1-1 TRBV3-1/TRBV3-2 . CASSQPDRLGTEAFF TGTGCCAGCAGCCAACCCGACAGATTGGGCACTGAAGCTTTCTTT
TRBD1 TRBJ1-2 TRBV5-1 few CASSLFTRGYGNYGYTF TGCGCCAGCAGCTTGTTCACCAGGGGGTATGGGAACTATGGCTACACCTTC
TRBD2 TRBJ2-7 TRBV5-1 . CASSLASGSSEQYF TGCGCCAGCAGCTTGGCTAGCGGGAGTTCCGAGCAGTACTTC
. TRBJ1-3 TRBV5-4 . CASSLPQGNTIYF TGTGCCAGCAGCTTGCCCCAAGGAAACACCATATATTTT
. TRBJ1-1 TRBV5-1 . CASSLFSFKGPEETEAFF TGCGCCAGCAGCTTGTTCAGTTTTAAGGGGCCCGAAGAGACTGAAGCTTTCTTT
TRBD2 TRBJ2-2 TRBV6-5 . CASSLAGANTGELFF TGTGCCAGCAGTTTAGCGGGGGCGAACACCGGGGAGCTGTTTTTT
. TRBJ2-7 TRBV12-3/TRBV12-4 once CASSPTVSYEQYF TGTGCCAGCAGTCCGACTGTCTCCTACGAGCAGTACTTC
TRBD1 TRBJ2-7 TRBV7-2 . CASSLAGQGTYEQYF TGTGCCAGCAGCTTAGCGGGACAGGGGACGTACGAGCAGTACTTC
. TRBJ2-7 TRBV3-1/TRBV3-2 . CASSQDPVNSYEQYF TGTGCCAGCAGCCAAGATCCGGTGAACTCCTACGAGCAGTACTTC
TRBD1 TRBJ2-2 TRBV15 . CATSRGLGTGGRGELFF TGTGCCACCAGCAGAGGGCTCGGGACAGGGGGGAGAGGGGAGCTGTTTTTT
TRBD2 TRBJ2-3 TRBV7-2 . CASSLSASGITDTQYF TGTGCCAGCAGCTTATCGGCTAGCGGGATCACAGATACGCAGTATTTT
. TRBJ2-1 TRBV29-1 few CSVEEEPSYNEQFF TGCAGCGTTGAAGAAGAGCCCTCCTACAATGAGCAGTTCTTC
TRBD1 TRBJ2-7 TRBV9 . CASSAGTGGYEQYF TGTGCCAGCAGCGCCGGGACAGGGGGCTACGAGCAGTACTTC
. TRBJ1-2 TRBV6-5 . CASTYSQGSGYTF TGTGCCAGCACATACTCACAGGGATCTGGCTACACCTTC
TRBD1 TRBJ2-5 TRBV10-2 . CASSTYRGVGTQYF TGCGCCAGCAGTACCTACAGGGGGGTGGGGACCCAGTACTTC
. TRBJ1-1 TRBV9 . CASSRGGKDTEAFF TGTGCCAGCAGCCGGGGAGGGAAGGACACTGAAGCTTTCTTT
. TRBJ1-1 TRBV19 . CASSIGRGALNTEAFF TGTGCCAGTAGTATCGGTAGGGGCGCCTTAAACACTGAAGCTTTCTTT
TRBD1 TRBJ2-3 TRBV2 few CASSLRTGETDTQYF TGTGCCAGCAGCCTACGGACAGGGGAGACAGATACGCAGTATTTT
. TRBJ1-2 TRBV19 . CASRKDKGRIYGYTF TGTGCCAGTAGAAAGGACAAGGGGCGCATCTATGGCTACACCTTC
TRBD2 TRBJ2-1 TRBV12-3/TRBV12-4 . CASSSRGANEQFF TGTGCCAGCAGTTCGCGGGGGGCCAATGAGCAGTTCTTC
TRBD1 TRBJ1-1 TRBV5-1 few CASSAGQGRTEAFF TGCGCCAGCAGCGCGGGACAGGGCAGGACTGAAGCTTTCTTT
. TRBJ1-3 TRBV4-1 once CASSQDGSAAGNTIYF TGCGCCAGCAGCCAAGATGGGTCGGCGGCTGGAAACACCATATATTTT
. TRBJ2-3 TRBV2 . CASSDGRGRTDTQYF TGTGCCAGCAGTGACGGGAGAGGGAGGACAGATACGCAGTATTTT
. TRBJ2-3 TRBV21-1 . CASSKGTGGMFRGRAEGTDTQYF TGTGCCAGCAGCAAAGGGACAGGGGGAATGTTCCGCGGGAGGGCGGAGGGCACAGATACGCAGTATTTT
TRBD1 TRBJ2-3 TRBV19 . CASSIDSTGSSASTDTQYF TGTGCCAGTAGTATAGATTCGACAGGGTCTAGTGCTAGCACAGATACGCAGTATTTT
. TRBJ2-7 TRBV6-5 . CASSYSGLLSYEQYF TGTGCCAGCAGTTACTCAGGACTTCTCTCCTACGAGCAGTACTTC
. TRBJ2-1 TRBV6-2/TRBV6-3 . CASSYWARSNEQFF TGTGCCAGCAGTTATTGGGCCCGGTCCAATGAGCAGTTCTTC
TRBD2 TRBJ2-1 TRBV5-1 . CASSLAGLAGYNEQFF TGCGCCAGCAGCTTGGCGGGACTAGCGGGCTACAATGAGCAGTTCTTC
. TRBJ2-7 TRBV4-3 . CASSQVVSYEQYF TGCGCCAGCAGCCAAGTCGTGTCCTACGAGCAGTACTTC
TRBD1 TRBJ2-6 TRBV19 . CASSMAGTGASNAGANVLTF TGTGCCAGTAGTATGGCCGGGACAGGGGCCTCAAACGCTGGGGCCAACGTCCTGACTTTC
. TRBJ1-5 TRBV11-2 . CASSSRVGQPQHF TGTGCCAGCAGTTCGCGGGTGGGCCAGCCCCAGCATTTT
TRBD2 TRBJ2-1 TRBV28 . CASMQSGRYNEQFF TGTGCCAGCATGCAAAGCGGGAGGTACAATGAGCAGTTCTTC
. TRBJ2-1 TRBV7-2 . CASSLGLAWEDEQFF TGTGCCAGCAGCTTAGGGCTAGCTTGGGAGGATGAGCAGTTCTTC
. TRBJ2-6 TRBV30 . CACYSGANVLTF TGTGCCTGCTACTCTGGGGCCAACGTCCTGACTTTC
. TRBJ1-3 TRBV6-5 . CASIAAVVGNTIYF TGTGCCAGCATCGCCGCAGTGGTTGGAAACACCATATATTTT
. TRBJ1-4 TRBV6-5 . CASCWGPNEKLFF TGTGCCAGCTGTTGGGGGCCTAATGAAAAACTGTTTTTT
. TRBJ1-3 TRBV15 . CATSRDRNTIYF TGTGCCACCAGCAGAGATCGGAACACCATATATTTT
. TRBJ1-5 TRBV27 . CASSLFGSQPQHF TGTGCCAGCAGTTTATTTGGGAGTCAGCCCCAGCATTTT
TRBD2 TRBJ2-3 TRBV11-2 . CASSLIPGGRADTQYF TGTGCCAGCAGCTTAATTCCTGGAGGGAGGGCAGATACGCAGTATTTT
. TRBJ2-5 TRBV6-5 . CASSSPGAQYF TGTGCCAGCAGTTCCCCAGGGGCCCAGTACTTC